This entry features one T cell receptor (beta chain) sequence. Its antigen remains unidentified. This record comes from a study of cytomegalovirus exposure and HLA in healthy donors. On the study more broadly: Among 150 million to 200 million T cells, an earlier analysis found 90 million to 130 million unique TCR beta sequences. Study-level findings and limits: More clonal expansion characterized HLA-associated TCR beta chains than equally common others in a later analysis.

The CDR3 totals 13 residues. Trimming took 4 bases from V and 3 from J; bases not matched to a gene: 1. Germline loops: CDR1 SGHRS, CDR2 YFSETQ. Researchers ran the PCR with 60 Vbeta and 13 Jbeta primers. Clones were read by immunoSEQ multiplex PCR, and TCRdb kept only the in-frame ones, dropping some. The table shows around 150,000 clones, with over 60% occurring only once. The chain combines TRBV5-1 with TRBJ2-4, with 7 bases matching TRBD2. Sequencing was carried out using PBMCs. This clonotype originated in a female donor in good health and CMV-seropositive. Written as DNA, the CDR3 is TGCGCCAGCAGCCGGGGGGACAAAAACATTCAGTACTTC. Amino acid sequence: CASSRGDKNIQYF.